These 19 T cell receptor beta chains were sequenced from one sample in a study of T-cell memory formation after mild COVID-19. Each CDR3 protein is one row after TCRdb ran MiXCR on the 5' RACE reads. The sample records about 560,000 distinct CDR3 sequences, 15% to 20% being singletons. Sequenced material: PBMCs or a T cell subset sorted from them (not recorded which). The receptors were gathered from an adult woman who had mild COVID-19 (a few samples of this study predate the infection). Cell type and time point are not known.

V usage is TRBV12-3 or TRBV12-4 and J usage is TRBJ1-1; maybe TRBD1 (5 bases). V lost 10 bases, J lost 0 bases, and 21 bases lay in between. This CDR3 is built from 16 residues. DNA for the CDR3: TGTGCCACCAACCGATTCGGGACGGACTTGAACACTGAAGCTTTCTTT. This translates into CATNRFGTDLNTEAFF.

The V gene is TRBV11-2, the J gene TRBJ1-4, with 7 bases fitting TRBD1. The V gene end was trimmed by 5 bases and the J gene end by 5 bases; junction bases not matched to a gene: 5. Looked up from germline, CDR1 is SGHAT and CDR2 is FQNNGV. The CDR3 length is 14 residues. CDR3 coding DNA: TGTGCCAGCAGCCCCCGGGACAGAAATGAAAAACTGTTTTTT. Residues: CASSPRDRNEKLFF.

This clonotype was observed a handful of times. J is TRBJ2-7 and V is TRBV5-5, with a possible D match to TRBD1 (5 bases). The V and J ends lost 0 bases and 0 bases respectively, with 7 bases between them. The CDR3 is made up of 14 amino acids. Per germline, CDR1 SGHKS and CDR2 YYEKEE (reference sequence). CDR3 coding DNA: TGTGCCAGCAGCTTGGATCAGGGCTCCTACGAGCAGTACTTC. It yields the protein CASSLDQGSYEQYF.

The gene calls are TRBV18 and TRBJ1-1, with 7 bases matching TRBD1. This CDR3 spans 17 amino acids. Looked up from germline, CDR1 is KGHSH and CDR2 is LQKENI. Trimming cost V 2 bases and J 4 bases; bases outside gene matches: 13. CDR3 loop: CASSPKISRQGGTEAFF. The CDR3 DNA follows: TGTGCCAGCTCACCAAAAATTTCGAGACAGGGAGGCACTGAAGCTTTCTTT. Drawing the rest from reference TRBV18 and TRBJ1-1, the complete variable domain is NAGVMQNPRHLVRRRGQEARLRCSPMKGHSHVYWYRQLPEEGLKFMVYLQKENIIDESGMPKERFSAEFPKEGPSILRIQQVVRGDSAAYFCASSPKISRQGGTEAFFGQGTRLTVV.

This clonotype was recorded a few times. This chain links TRBV4-3 with TRBJ1-4, with a tentative D call TRBD1 (6 bases). The CDR3 is 16 residues long. CDR1 is LGHNA, CDR2 YSLEER, per germline. Trimming removed 0 bases from V and 7 bases from J, with 15 bases in between. The CDR3 loop reads CASSQEGGTGGEKLFF. The CDR3 DNA follows: TGCGCCAGCAGCCAAGAAGGGGGAACGGGTGGTGAAAAACTGTTTTTT.

The chain has TRBV18 and TRBJ1-1, with TRBD1 matching over 10 bases. Germline V gene data show CDR1 as KGHSH and CDR2 as LQKENI. With V trimmed by 5 bases and J by 3 bases, 3 bases remained unmatched. The CDR3 contains 14 residues. Written as DNA, the CDR3 is TGTGCCAGCTCAAGACAGGGGGCGTACACTGAAGCTTTCTTT. Translating gives CASSRQGAYTEAFF.

The genes are TRBV5-1 and TRBJ2-7, with 7 bases fitting TRBD2. CDR3 length equals 17 residues. Losses at the gene ends were 0 bases for V and 0 bases for J; bases not matched to a gene: 9. Germline V gene data show CDR1 as SGHRS and CDR2 as YFSETQ. Written as DNA, the CDR3 is TGCGCCAGCAGCTTGGGTATTTTGCGGGGGAGCTCCTACGAGCAGTACTTC. Translated: CASSLGILRGSSYEQYF. The variable domain in full, with the rest retrieved from reference TRBV5-1 and TRBJ2-7, is KAGVTQTPRYLIKTRGQQVTLSCSPISGHRSVSWYQQTPGQGLQFLFEYFSETQRNKGNFPGRFSGRQFSNSRSEMNVSTLELGDSALYLCASSLGILRGSSYEQYFGPGTRLTVT.

This chain joins TRBV29-1 and TRBJ1-3; D gene ambiguous. Deletions cut 5 bases from V and 4 bases from J, with 21 bases between. The CDR3 runs to 16 residues. Per the germline V gene, CDR1 is SQVTM and CDR2 is ANQGSEA. For the CDR3, the DNA is TGCAGCGTTTTGAAGGGCCCGGCCTCGGGAGGAAACACCATATATTTT. The encoded protein is CSVLKGPASGGNTIYF.

The genes are TRBV4-1 and TRBJ1-3, with TRBD1 as a possible D gene (5 bases). The CDR3 is 11 amino acids. Trimming left V 5 bases short and J 8 bases short, with 7 bases between. From germline, CDR1 is MGHRA and CDR2 YSYEKL. CDR3: CASSEGHTIYF. The CDR3 DNA follows: TGCGCCAGCAGCGAGGGGCACACCATATATTTT.

The chain recombines TRBV7-2 with TRBJ1-2; TRBD1 matches 9 bases. With 5 bases clipped from V and 2 bases from J, the junction kept 3 bases outside the gene matches. The germline V gene encodes CDR1 SGHTA and CDR2 FQGNSA. The CDR3 consists of 14 residues. CDR3 sequence (DNA): TGTGCCAGCAGCACTGGACAGGGGAACTATGGCTACACCTTC. Protein: CASSTGQGNYGYTF.

This clonotype was observed a few times. V is TRBV27 and J is TRBJ2-1; the D gene is possibly TRBD1 (5 bases). CDR1 is MNHEY, CDR2 SMNVEV, per germline (reference sequence). V shed 7 bases and J shed 2 bases, with 9 bases lying between them. The CDR3 has 13 amino acids. The CDR3 sequence: CASNQGPYNEQFF. DNA of the CDR3: TGTGCCAGCAATCAGGGTCCCTACAATGAGCAGTTCTTC.

V usage is TRBV12-3 or TRBV12-4 and J usage is TRBJ2-6, with D possibly TRBD2 on 6 matching bases. V was shortened by 6 bases and J by 2 bases, with 11 bases between the two germline ends. The CDR3 consists of 15 residues. CDR3 sequence reads: CASSHRLAGANVLTF. The CDR3 coding sequence is TGTGCCAGCAGCCACCGACTAGCTGGGGCCAACGTCCTGACTTTC.

The table lists this clonotype with a few counts. This chain connects TRBV12-3 or TRBV12-4 to TRBJ2-5; 11 bases align to TRBD1. The CDR3 is made up of 16 amino acids. The trim removed 5 bases at V and 1 base at J, leaving 6 bases unmatched. The CDR3 nucleotides are TGTGCCAGCAGTCCAAGGACAGGGGGCGGCCAAGAGACCCAGTACTTC. As protein: CASSPRTGGGQETQYF.

This clonotype was seen more than once but under ten times. The rearrangement uses TRBV5-1 and TRBJ2-1; no definite D call. Germline V gives CDR1 SGHRS, CDR2 YFSETQ. V lost 3 bases to trimming and J lost 6 bases, with 16 bases between them. The CDR3 totals 15 residues. CDR3 sequence (DNA): TGCGCCAGCAGCTCCATAGCCGGGCGTAGCAATGAGCAGTTCTTC. Encoded protein: CASSSIAGRSNEQFF.

The gene calls are TRBV7-9 and TRBJ2-1, with 12 bases lining up with TRBD2. CDR1 and CDR2 (germline): SEHNR, FQNEAQ (reference sequence). Unmatched junction bases numbered 17, after V lost 4 bases and J lost 4 bases. The CDR3 is 20 residues long. The CDR3 loop is CASSSDGWLAGGSGYNEQFF. For the CDR3, the DNA is TGTGCCAGCAGCTCCGACGGTTGGCTAGCGGGAGGGTCAGGGTACAATGAGCAGTTCTTC.

The chain has TRBV18 and TRBJ2-7; 7 positions match TRBD1. The germline V gene has CDR1 KGHSH and CDR2 LQKENI. The CDR3 totals 16 residues. V dropped 3 bases and J dropped 3; count of bases not matched to a gene: 11. The CDR3: CASSPPGGSNFYEQYF. The DNA for the CDR3 is TGTGCCAGCTCACCCCCAGGGGGAAGTAATTTCTACGAGCAGTACTTC.

This clonotype was seen more than once but under ten times. The gene calls are TRBV18 and TRBJ2-1; TRBD1 matches 7 bases. Per the germline V gene, CDR1 is KGHSH and CDR2 is LQKENI. The junction had 7 bases not matched to a gene; V was cut back by 6 bases and J by 8 bases. This CDR3 is 13 amino acids long. CDR3 DNA sequence: TGTGCCAGCTCTTCGACAGGGTGGCATGAGCAGTTCTTC. Amino acids: CASSSTGWHEQFF.

The chain joins TRBV4-3 to TRBJ2-7, with 10 bases matching TRBD2. After removal of 0 bases from V and 3 bases from J, the junction contained 11 bases not matched to a gene. Germline lookup yields CDR1 LGHNA and CDR2 YSLEER. The CDR3 sequence is 18 residues long. The CDR3 protein is CASSQDLGLAGESYEQYF. DNA of the CDR3: TGCGCCAGCAGCCAAGATCTTGGGCTAGCGGGAGAAAGCTACGAGCAGTACTTC.

In this sample, this clonotype turned up a few times. The CDR3 DNA is TGTGCCAGCAGTTCCAGGACGGCCACCTACGAGCAGTACTTC. It is translated as CASSSRTATYEQYF. This chain connects TRBV6-5 to TRBJ2-7; D call uncertain. Germline V gives CDR1 MNHEY, CDR2 SVGAGI. The CDR3 is 14 amino acids. Trimming stripped 4 bases from V and 2 bases from J, with 12 bases between.